This TCR beta chain was documented in a study of cytomegalovirus exposure and HLA in healthy donors. Study outcomes and limitations: Data from an earlier analysis indicated that most TCR beta V segments were productive either about 90% or about 30% of the time.

Note on this clone: Antigen unknown.

PCR involved 60 Vbeta and 13 Jbeta primers. Profiled with immunoSEQ multiplex PCR; TCRdb holds only in-frame clones, not every one. The sample includes about 160,000 clones, around 84% of them seen just once. CDR3 length equals 15 residues. V dropped 0 bases and J dropped 9; count of bases not matched to a gene: 5. From germline, CDR1 is KGHSH and CDR2 LQKENI. V usage is TRBV18 and J usage is TRBJ2-5; 12 nucleotides line up with TRBD1. The sequence came from a woman between 35 and 50 years old in good health and CMV-seronegative. Specimen: PBMCs. Written as DNA, the CDR3 is TGTGCCAGCTCACCACCGGGACAGGGGGCGACGGCCCAGTACTTC. Residues: CASSPPGQGATAQYF.